This T cell receptor (beta chain) was obtained from a study of response to subunit inactivated influenza vaccine. TCRdb re-analysed the RT-PCR reads in MiXCR, keeping a single row per CDR3 protein. The data show more than 700,000 distinct CDR3 sequences, 21% seen once. V was shortened by 3 bases and J by 6 bases, with 9 bases between the two germline ends. The length of the CDR3 is 14 residues. From germline, CDR1 is MGHDK and CDR2 SYGVNS. This TCR derives from a man aged 50 to 59 who received an inactivated influenza vaccine. Specimen: PBMCs from blood, collected about 5 days after vaccination. This rearrangement joins TRBV25-1 to TRBJ1-6; unclear D gene. The CDR3 protein is CASSDLPINSPLHF. CDR3 in DNA: TGTGCCAGCAGTGATCTACCGATTAATTCACCCCTCCACTTT.